What follows describes a single T cell receptor (beta chain). Its antigen remains unidentified. No quality values exist for individual bases; no much larger clone is one base distant. The data belong to a study of cytomegalovirus exposure and HLA in healthy donors (dated 2017 in TCRdb). For the study in its entirety: In an earlier analysis of 587 of the donors, 276 Gb of sequence data and some 100 million unique TCR beta sequences from roughly 200 million T cells were reported. An early release that covered about 600 HLA-typed donors contained about 300 gigabases of sequencing data and 65 million to 100 million unique TCR sequences. Among the roughly 380 genotyped donors, around 81% belonged to the genetic ancestry cluster associated with self-reported Caucasian donors. The aim of the study was to test whether cataloging public T cell receptors could identify signatures of past pathogen exposure. The study used immunosequencing to profile the T cell repertoires of more than 650 subjects and linked those repertoires to cytomegalovirus serostatus. Besides the first cohort of around 670 subjects, a separate validation cohort made up of 90 to 150 different subjects was used. To predict cytomegalovirus infection status, the study combined high-throughput TCR immunosequencing, statistical association of individual TCRs with disease status, and machine learning. In a later analysis, previously published TCR beta repertoires from several hundred donors were re-analyzed and high-resolution HLA genotyping was added so that TCR occurrence patterns could be studied. The later analysis used no new phenotypic data to find candidate immune exposures, relying instead on TCR beta sequences and their occurrence across donors. An earlier analysis of approximately 580 of the donors used high-throughput TCR beta sequencing to judge whether each TCR beta V gene segment behaved as functional or pseudogenic. Donor age, sex, ethnicity and CMV serostatus were compiled alongside the repertoire data. Genome-wide SNP genotypes for about 65% of the 666 donors were used in a later genetic analysis, which treated that subset as a discovery cohort. Every repertoire in the discovery cohort had been generated on one and the same sequencing platform. Both class I and class II loci were covered by HLA typing, at four-digit resolution. Typing coverage varied by locus: roughly 629-630 donors for A, B, C, DRB1 and DQB1; approximately 560 for DQA1; around 570 for DPA1; approximately 450 for DPB1. A few DR-DQ haplotypes were handled as single units for association and clustering because linkage in the cohort was strong. On average, over 200,000 unique TCR beta nucleotide sequences were sequenced per donor among some 420 genotyped donors of the cohort, with roughly 20% of those sequences being non-productive.

The cohort was made up of hundreds of healthy bone marrow donors. At the time of sampling, all cohort members were nominally healthy, though unrecorded immune exposures were likely present. The donor tested CMV seropositive, placing the donor among the 290 or so seropositive members of the cohort. A peripheral blood sample was collected from each donor, and TCR beta sequencing was performed on peripheral blood mononuclear cells. Genomic DNA extraction from the blood cell samples was performed with the Qiagen DNeasy Blood Extraction Kit. V lost 3 bases and J lost 5 bases; the stretch between them is 6 bases long. From its cysteine to its phenylalanine, the CDR3 spans 12 amino acids. This entry keeps only the CDR3 DNA: 36 bases, framed from base 1. Based on the germline V gene, the CDR1 and CDR2 sequences are SGDLS and YYNGEE. Study-wide findings and limitations: In a later analysis, several top co-occurrence clusters were reported to appear linked to parvovirus B19, influenza, CMV and Epstein-Barr virus. In a later analysis, HLA-associated TCR beta chains were found to be more clonally expanded and to have lower generation probabilities than equally common non-associated chains. Across donors, most TCR sequences were observed very rarely, whereas some public TCRs were present in many individuals. A total of around 150 TCR beta chains were listed by the study as associated with cytomegalovirus. In vitro tests confirmed that a few of the cytomegalovirus-associated TCR beta chains recognize cytomegalovirus antigens. Most CMV-associated TCR beta chains appeared to be HLA-restricted in a later analysis, and the HLA associations seemed to be driven largely by CMV exposure. A further reported finding was that TCR beta sequences accurately predicted the HLA-A and HLA-B alleles for most subjects in the first cohort. In an earlier analysis of roughly 560 of the donors, most TCR beta V segments were observed in productive rearrangements about 87% or about 30% of the time, broadly matching IMGT annotations. When HLA alleles, especially DR and DQ, strongly co-occurred, TCR associations were difficult to assign to individual alleles. Some IMGT-functional V segments, including TRBV6-2 and TRBV6-3, could not be distinguished by the 87-base-pair reads and were therefore excluded. HLA typing was unavailable for some donors at each locus, so association tests used only the typed subset. According to the authors, the approach could potentially be generalized to other disease states and immunological phenotypes. The classifier was reported to diagnose cytomegalovirus status with high specificity and sensitivity in both the original and validation cohorts. The cohort was sequenced for TCR beta chains only, and without alpha or paired-chain data the features that could be detected were limited. In a later genetic analysis, fewer N-insertions in productive TCRs were reported among donors in an Asian-associated ancestry cluster than the roughly 700-donor mean. A later analysis found that TCR association rates varied across HLA loci, with DRB1 alleles showing the most associated TCRs and HLA-C alleles the fewest. The presence/absence analyses assumed that sequencing depth was roughly uniform across donors, and that assumption may not be true. About 17 rarely observed V segments, including chromosome 9 orphons, were excluded from the earlier analysis of a few hundred of the donors because counts were too low. A later analysis associated some 17,000 TCR beta sequences with specific HLA alleles at a false discovery rate of 0.05. Immune exposure information for the cohort was limited to CMV serostatus. V-gene and J-gene trimming of TCR beta chains was associated with a missense DCLRE1C variant in a later genetic analysis, and the association was replicated in an independent cohort. Correlated functional status among segregating V segments might reflect linkage disequilibrium, but an unknown experimental factor could not be ruled out. The sequencing pipeline was judged likely to have produced a cluster of highly shared sequence variants as a technical artifact.

Libraries were built with the immunoSEQ multiplex PCR assay. The multiplex PCR relied on a mix of 60 forward primers for TCR Vbeta segments and 13 reverse primers for TCR Jbeta segments. The CDR3 region of rearranged TCR beta genes was amplified from genomic DNA by a multiplex PCR assay. The amplified TCR beta libraries were sequenced on the Illumina HiSeq System as 87-base-pair reads. Per the original workflow: Across the 600 to 700 repertoires, a later analysis counted some 80 million unique TCR beta chains, 8.5 million to 12 million of which were shared by at least two donors. A nearest-neighbor algorithm error-corrected the raw reads and collapsed the reads into unique sequences, merging closely related sequences to remove PCR and sequencing errors. CDR3 sequences were aligned to IMGT reference sequences to assign V, D and J gene segments. For a sequence to be retained, a match of at least six nucleotides to both a V gene segment and a J gene segment was required. Rearrangements were called productive when the CDR3 lacked stop codons and stayed in frame with V and J; all others were non-productive. Following IMGT convention, CDR3 was defined as the stretch from the second conserved V-encoded cysteine up to the conserved J-encoded phenylalanine. The earlier analysis of about 570 of the donors excluded any sequence lacking an unambiguous match to a single V gene segment. In an earlier analysis of about 590 of the donors, a V segment was called functional when productive rearrangements were above 56.7%, and segregating when the standard deviation between donors exceeded 5%. To diagnose cytomegalovirus status from the catalog of TCR beta chain sequences, a statistical classification framework was built. In a later analysis, TCR nucleotide sequences were compared against IMGT/GENE-DB human TR gene sequences so that V and J genes could be assigned. A later analysis assigned CDR3 sequences and most-parsimonious VDJ recombination scenarios with the TCRdist pipeline. A later analysis defined each TCR beta chain by its CDR3 amino acid sequence plus V-gene family, and excluded reads lacking a unique V-gene family. A later analysis removed 500 to 650 highly shared, low-generation-probability nucleotide sequences to deal with suspected cross-contamination and a sequencing artifact. A later analysis calculated a clonal expansion index for each public chain from normalized within-repertoire ranks of inferred template counts. In a later analysis, generation probabilities were computed using a VDJ recombination model fitted to out-of-frame rearrangements, and the results were checked against IGoR. Hypergeometric tests were used in a later analysis to score TCR-TCR, TCR-HLA and TCR-CMV co-occurrence, with a repertoire-size bias correction applied to the TCR pairs. False discovery rates were estimated in a later analysis by permuting HLA or CMV assignments 20 times. In a later analysis, co-occurring TCRs were grouped using DBSCAN, and TCRdist sequence similarity was added for clustering within HLA-allele-positive subsets. Co-occurrence clustering excluded repertoires with fewer than 30,000 or more than 120,000 public chains, plus five with anomalous nucleotide sharing. TCRdb took over this immuneACCESS table, retaining in-frame rearrangements with V and J assigned. Such tables are incomplete; in checked studies, under half of the missing clones stem from an unresolved V gene, and the remainder is unexplained. The DNA gave D and trimming, while V, J and clone size come from that table. The sample has some 180,000 clones on record, about 85% of them singletons. The ten largest clones take up about 2.4% of the sample.

This receptor chain uses TRBV9 and TRBJ2-1; no confident D gene assignment can be made. The clonotype originates from a man under 40 in good health and CMV-seropositive. The sample taken for sequencing was PBMCs. The CDR3 protein sequence reads: CASSDQNNEQFF. The bases are TGTGCCAGCAGCGACCAGAACAATGAGCAGTTCTTC. Where the CDR3 stops, the reference TRBV9 and TRBJ2-1 genes take over; the full variable domain is DSGVTQTPKHLITATGQRVTLRCSPRSGDLSVYWYQQSLDQGLQFLIQYYNGEERAKGNILERFSAQQFPDLHSELNLSSLELGDSALYFCASSDQNNEQFFGPGTRLTVL.